The T cell receptor (beta chain) described here comes from a study of blood T cell repertoires in COVID-19. Study information: Researchers got acute and convalescent COVID-19 samples from the United States, Italy and Spain. In each case, the material was cDNA or gDNA derived from T cells, B-cell-depleted T cells, or PBMCs.

In the original analysis: Amplification of reference gene primers provided the estimated nucleated cell counts. Assay: immunoSEQ multiplex PCR; the TCRdb copy retains only in-frame clones and omits some. That table gives V, J and clone size, and the DNA gave D and trimming. This table has about 260,000 clones, around 87% appearing once. This CDR3 has 15 residues. Germline V gene lookup returns CDR1 MGHRA and CDR2 YSYEKL. Trimming cost V 1 base and J 2 bases, with 11 bases left between them. The specimen sequenced was peripheral blood. The chain employs TRBV4-1 and TRBJ2-5; D is perhaps TRBD2 (6 bases). The clonotype comes from a woman aged 50 to 65 with acute or convalescent COVID-19. The CDR3 DNA sequence: TGCGCCAGCAGCCAAGCGGGTGGGAGGCAAGAGACCCAGTACTTC. Protein sequence: CASSQAGGRQETQYF.